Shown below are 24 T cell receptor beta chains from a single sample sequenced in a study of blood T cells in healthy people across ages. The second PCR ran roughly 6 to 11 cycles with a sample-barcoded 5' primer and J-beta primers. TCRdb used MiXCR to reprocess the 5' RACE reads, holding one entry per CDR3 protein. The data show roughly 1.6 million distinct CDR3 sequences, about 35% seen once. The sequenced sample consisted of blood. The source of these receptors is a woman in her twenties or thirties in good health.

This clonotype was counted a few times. The CDR3 here is CASSDRGQQLAKNIQYF. In nucleotides, the CDR3 is TGTGCCAGCAGTGACCGGGGACAGCAACTAGCCAAAAACATTCAGTACTTC. V gene TRBV6-1 combines with J gene TRBJ2-4, with 7 bases lining up with TRBD1. Trimming took 3 bases from V and 0 from J; bases not matched to a gene: 8. The CDR3 loop spans 17 amino acids. The germline CDR1 and CDR2 sequences are MNHNS and SASEGT.

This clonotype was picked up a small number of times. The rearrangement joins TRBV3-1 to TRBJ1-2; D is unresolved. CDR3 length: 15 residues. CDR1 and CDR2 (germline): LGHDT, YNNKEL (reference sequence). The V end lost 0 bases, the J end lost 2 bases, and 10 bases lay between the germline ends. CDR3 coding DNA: TGTGCCAGCAGCCAAGACGGGGTACTCAACTATGGCTACACCTTC. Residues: CASSQDGVLNYGYTF. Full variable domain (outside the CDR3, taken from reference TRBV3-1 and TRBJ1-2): DTAVSQTPKYLVTQMGNDKSIKCEQNLGHDTMYWYKQDSKKFLKIMFSYNNKELIINETVPNRFSPKSPDKAHLNLHINSLELGDSAVYFCASSQDGVLNYGYTFGSGTRLTVV.

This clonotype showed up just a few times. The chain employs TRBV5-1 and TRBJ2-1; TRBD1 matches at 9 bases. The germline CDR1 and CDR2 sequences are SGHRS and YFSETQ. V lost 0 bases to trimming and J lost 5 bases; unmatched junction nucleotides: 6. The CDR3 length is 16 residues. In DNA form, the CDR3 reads TGCGCCAGCAGCTTGGAGGGACAGGGTGAACACAATGAGCAGTTCTTC. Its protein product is CASSLEGQGEHNEQFF.

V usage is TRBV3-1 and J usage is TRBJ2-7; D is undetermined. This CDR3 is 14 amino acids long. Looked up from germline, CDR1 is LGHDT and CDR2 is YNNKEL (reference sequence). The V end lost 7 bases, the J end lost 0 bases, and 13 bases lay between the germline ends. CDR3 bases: TGTGCCAGCACCCGGACGAAAAACTCCTACGAGCAGTACTTC. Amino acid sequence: CASTRTKNSYEQYF.

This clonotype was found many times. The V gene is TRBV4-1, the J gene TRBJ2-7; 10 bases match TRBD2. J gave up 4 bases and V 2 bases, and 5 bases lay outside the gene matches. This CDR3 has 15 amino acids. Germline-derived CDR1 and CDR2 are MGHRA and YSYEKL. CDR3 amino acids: CASSQWASGSYEQYF. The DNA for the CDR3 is TGCGCCAGCAGCCAATGGGCTAGCGGGAGTTACGAGCAGTACTTC.

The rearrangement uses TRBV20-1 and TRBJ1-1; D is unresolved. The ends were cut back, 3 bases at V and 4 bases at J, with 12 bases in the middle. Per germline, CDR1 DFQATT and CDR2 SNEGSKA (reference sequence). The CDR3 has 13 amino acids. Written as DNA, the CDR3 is TGCAGTGCTAGTTGGTCAGTGACCACTGAAGCTTTCTTT. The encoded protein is CSASWSVTTEAFF.

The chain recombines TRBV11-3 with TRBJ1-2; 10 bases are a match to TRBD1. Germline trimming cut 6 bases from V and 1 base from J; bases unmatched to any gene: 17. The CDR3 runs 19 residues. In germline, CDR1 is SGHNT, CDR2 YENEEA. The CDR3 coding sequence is TGTGCCAGCAGTTTACCCTGGGACAGGGGAGGGATGTGTAACTATGGCTACACCTTC. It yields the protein CASSLPWDRGGMCNYGYTF.

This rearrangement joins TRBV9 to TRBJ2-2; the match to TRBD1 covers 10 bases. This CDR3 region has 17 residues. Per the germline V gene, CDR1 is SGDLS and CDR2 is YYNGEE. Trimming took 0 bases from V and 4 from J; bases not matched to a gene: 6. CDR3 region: CASSVGLGQGSTGELFF. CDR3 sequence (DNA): TGTGCCAGCAGCGTAGGTTTGGGACAGGGGAGCACCGGGGAGCTGTTTTTT.

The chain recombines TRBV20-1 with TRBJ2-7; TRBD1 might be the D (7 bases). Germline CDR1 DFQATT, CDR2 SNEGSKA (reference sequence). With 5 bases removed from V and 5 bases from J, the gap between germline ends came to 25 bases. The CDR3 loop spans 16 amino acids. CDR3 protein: CSAGSQMTGRINEQYF. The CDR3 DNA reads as TGCAGTGCTGGATCCCAGATGACAGGGAGGATCAACGAGCAGTACTTC.

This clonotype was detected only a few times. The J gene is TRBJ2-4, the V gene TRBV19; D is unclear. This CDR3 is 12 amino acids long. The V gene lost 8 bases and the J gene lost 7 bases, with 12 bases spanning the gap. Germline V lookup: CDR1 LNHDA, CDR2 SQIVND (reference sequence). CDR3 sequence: CASASGWNIQYF. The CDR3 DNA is TGTGCCAGTGCCTCGGGTTGGAACATTCAGTACTTC.

The CDR3 nucleotides are TGTGCCATCAGTGGACAGGACAGGGTCTTAGAGCAGTACTTC. Encoded protein: CAISGQDRVLEQYF. The chain couples TRBV10-3 to TRBJ2-5; 8 bases agree with TRBD1. The CDR3 covers 14 residues. CDR1 and CDR2 (germline): ENHRY, SYGVKD. Germline trimming cut 4 bases from V and 11 bases from J; bases unmatched to any gene: 12.

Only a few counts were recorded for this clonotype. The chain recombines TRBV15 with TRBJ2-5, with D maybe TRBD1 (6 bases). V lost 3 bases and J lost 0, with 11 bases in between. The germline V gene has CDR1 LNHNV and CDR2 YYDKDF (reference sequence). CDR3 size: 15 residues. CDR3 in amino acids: CATSRLQGDQETQYF. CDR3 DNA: TGTGCCACCAGCAGGTTACAGGGCGACCAAGAGACCCAGTACTTC.

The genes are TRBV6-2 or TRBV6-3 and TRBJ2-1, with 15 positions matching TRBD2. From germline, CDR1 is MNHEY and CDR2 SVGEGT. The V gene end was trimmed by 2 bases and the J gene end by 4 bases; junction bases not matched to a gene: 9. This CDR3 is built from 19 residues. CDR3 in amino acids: CASSYRPGTSGGIYNEQFF. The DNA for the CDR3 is TGTGCCAGCAGTTACCGTCCCGGGACTAGCGGGGGGATATACAATGAGCAGTTCTTC.

CDR3 region: CASSLPQVYEQYF. For the CDR3, the DNA is TGTGCCAGCAGTTTGCCGCAGGTTTACGAGCAGTACTTC. V usage is TRBV12-3 or TRBV12-4 and J usage is TRBJ2-7, with D hard to call. The CDR3 is 13 amino acids. The germline V and J ends were trimmed by 3 bases and 4 bases, with 10 bases remaining between them.

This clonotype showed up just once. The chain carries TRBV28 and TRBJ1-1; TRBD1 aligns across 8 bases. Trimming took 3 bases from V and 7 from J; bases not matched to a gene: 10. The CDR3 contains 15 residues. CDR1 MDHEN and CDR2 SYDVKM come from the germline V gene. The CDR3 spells CASSFLKGQVIEAFF. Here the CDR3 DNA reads TGTGCCAGCAGTTTTCTCAAGGGACAGGTCATTGAAGCTTTCTTT.

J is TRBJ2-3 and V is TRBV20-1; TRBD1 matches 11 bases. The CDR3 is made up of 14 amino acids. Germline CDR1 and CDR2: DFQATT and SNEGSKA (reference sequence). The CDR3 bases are TGCAGAGTCTACAAGGGACAGGGGGCAGATACGCAGTATTTT. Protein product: CRVYKGQGADTQYF.

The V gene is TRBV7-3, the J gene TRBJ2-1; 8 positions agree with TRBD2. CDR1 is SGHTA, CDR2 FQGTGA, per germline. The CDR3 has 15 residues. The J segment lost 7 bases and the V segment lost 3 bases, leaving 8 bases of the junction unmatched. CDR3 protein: CASSFGFASGNEQFF. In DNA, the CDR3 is TGTGCCAGCAGCTTTGGCTTTGCTAGCGGGAATGAGCAGTTCTTC. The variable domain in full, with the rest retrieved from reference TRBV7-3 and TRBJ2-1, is GAGVSQTPSNKVTEKGKYVELRCDPISGHTALYWYRQSLGQGPEFLIYFQGTGAADDSGLPNDRFFAVRPEGSVSTLKIQRTERGDSAVYLCASSFGFASGNEQFFGPGTRLTVL.

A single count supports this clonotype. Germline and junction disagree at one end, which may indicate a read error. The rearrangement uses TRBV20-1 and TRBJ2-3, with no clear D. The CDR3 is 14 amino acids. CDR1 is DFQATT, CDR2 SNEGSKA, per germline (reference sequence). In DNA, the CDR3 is TGCCGTGCCCCAACTCCTCCGAGCACAGATACGCAGTATTTT. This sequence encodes CRAPTPPSTDTQYF.

Here the CDR3 DNA reads TGTGCCAGCAGTCCGGACAATTCGAACACTGAAGCTTTCTTT. It translates to CASSPDNSNTEAFF. This chain joins TRBV6-6 and TRBJ1-1, with D tentatively TRBD1 (5 bases). The CDR3 consists of 14 residues. V lost 5 bases and J lost 1, with 11 bases in between. CDR1 and CDR2 (germline): MNHNY, SVGAGI (reference sequence).

The chain's CDR3 is CASSQDRQGGIVGANVLTF. The CDR3 nucleotides are TGCGCCAGCAGCCAAGATCGTCAGGGGGGTATAGTTGGGGCCAACGTCCTGACTTTC. The rearrangement uses TRBV4-1 and TRBJ2-6, with a tentative D call TRBD1 (7 bases). Germline values: CDR1 MGHRA, CDR2 YSYEKL. Trimming removed 0 bases at V and 3 bases at J, with 18 bases between. This CDR3 is built from 19 residues.

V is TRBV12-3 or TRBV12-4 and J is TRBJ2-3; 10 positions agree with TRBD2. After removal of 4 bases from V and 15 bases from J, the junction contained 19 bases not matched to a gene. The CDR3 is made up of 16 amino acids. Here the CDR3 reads CASSSKRGGLADMQYF. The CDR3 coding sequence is TGTGCCAGCAGTTCTAAGCGGGGGGGCCTAGCAGATATGCAATATTTT.

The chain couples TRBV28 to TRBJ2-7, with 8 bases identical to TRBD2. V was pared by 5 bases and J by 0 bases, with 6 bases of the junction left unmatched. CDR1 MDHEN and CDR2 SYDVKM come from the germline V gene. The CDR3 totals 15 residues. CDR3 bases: TGTGCCAGCAGTCGTAGCGGGGTGGACTCCTACGAGCAGTACTTC. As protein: CASSRSGVDSYEQYF. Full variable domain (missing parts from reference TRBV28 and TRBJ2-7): DVKVTQSSRYLVKRTGEKVFLECVQDMDHENMFWYRQDPGLGLRLIYFSYDVKMKEKGDIPEGYSVSREKKERFSLILESASTNQTSMYLCASSRSGVDSYEQYFGPGTRLTVT.

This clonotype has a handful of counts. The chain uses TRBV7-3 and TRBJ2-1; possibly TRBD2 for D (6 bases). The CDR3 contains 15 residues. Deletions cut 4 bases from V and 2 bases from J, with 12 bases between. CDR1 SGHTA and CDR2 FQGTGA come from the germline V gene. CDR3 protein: CASSSGLPPYNEQFF. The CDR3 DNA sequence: TGTGCCAGCAGCTCCGGACTACCCCCCTACAATGAGCAGTTCTTC.

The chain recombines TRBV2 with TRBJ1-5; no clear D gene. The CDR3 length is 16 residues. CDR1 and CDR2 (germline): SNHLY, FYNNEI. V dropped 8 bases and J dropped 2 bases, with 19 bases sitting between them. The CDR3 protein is CASAVGAGSGNQPQHF. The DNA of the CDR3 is TGTGCCAGCGCCGTGGGCGCAGGCTCCGGCAATCAGCCCCAGCATTTT.